The rows below give T cell receptor beta chains drawn from one sample of a study of OX40 agonist ivuxolimab in advanced cancers. Assay used: immunoSEQ multiplex PCR; TCRdb lists only in-frame clones, some missing. The data hold over 55,000 clones, with 80% observed a single time. Sequenced here: CD4+ or CD8+ T cells sorted from blood, sampled in a trial of the OX40 agonist ivuxolimab. The receptors were gathered from an adult with an advanced solid tumor such as melanoma, head and neck, liver or kidney cancer. CDR3s include the opening cysteine and the closing phenylalanine or tryptophan. A D gene is named only where the DNA matches it firmly. A row's size may be missing; if present it is once, few, many or a size class.

D gene: .
J gene: TRBJ1-4
V gene: TRBV15
clone size: .
CDR3 protein: CATSRGRLNEKLFF
CDR3 DNA: TGTGCCACCAGCAGGGGACGCCTTAATGAAAAACTGTTTTTT

D gene: .
J gene: TRBJ2-1
V gene: TRBV7-9
clone size: .
CDR3 protein: CASSEETREVNEQFF
CDR3 DNA: TGTGCCAGCAGCGAAGAGACCAGGGAGGTCAATGAGCAGTTCTTC

D gene: .
J gene: TRBJ1-2
V gene: TRBV18
clone size: .
CDR3 protein: CASSPPTRDYGYTF
CDR3 DNA: TGTGCCAGCTCACCACCCACCAGGGACTATGGCTACACCTTC

D gene: TRBD2
J gene: TRBJ2-5
V gene: TRBV5-8
clone size: .
CDR3 protein: CASSLETSEETQYF
CDR3 DNA: TGTGCCAGCAGCTTGGAGACTAGCGAGGAGACCCAGTACTTC

D gene: TRBD2
J gene: TRBJ2-2
V gene: TRBV7-2
clone size: .
CDR3 protein: CASSSLRGGITGELFF
CDR3 DNA: TGTGCCAGCAGCTCGCTGCGGGGGGGCATCACCGGGGAGCTGTTTTTT

D gene: .
J gene: TRBJ1-2
V gene: TRBV6-6
clone size: few
CDR3 protein: CASSATPGDGYTF
CDR3 DNA: TGTGCCAGCAGTGCTACCCCAGGGGACGGCTACACCTTC

D gene: .
J gene: TRBJ1-4
V gene: TRBV2
clone size: .
CDR3 protein: CASSEEGQANEKLFF
CDR3 DNA: TGTGCCAGCAGTGAGGAGGGGCAGGCTAATGAAAAACTGTTTTTT

D gene: .
J gene: TRBJ2-3
V gene: TRBV14
clone size: .
CDR3 protein: CASSQGGTYTDTQYF
CDR3 DNA: TGTGCCAGCAGCCAAGGGGGGACTTACACAGATACGCAGTATTTT

D gene: .
J gene: TRBJ1-1
V gene: TRBV5-1
clone size: .
CDR3 protein: CASSLVAGNAEAFF
CDR3 DNA: TGCGCCAGCAGCTTGGTGGCAGGGAATGCTGAAGCTTTCTTT

D gene: TRBD2
J gene: TRBJ2-5
V gene: TRBV7-7
clone size: .
CDR3 protein: CASMQLAGNQETQYF
CDR3 DNA: TGTGCCAGCATGCAACTAGCGGGCAACCAAGAGACCCAGTACTTC